This T cell receptor (beta chain) emerged from a study of T-cell memory formation after mild COVID-19. Study-wide findings and caveats: Clones shrinking between day 15 and 85 showed a balanced CD4/CD8 split, and those that grew later tilted toward CD4+. Shrinking CD4+ clones were chiefly CM and EM; CD8+ ones were chiefly EMRA.

On this clonotype itself: The antigen is undetermined.

CDR3 length equals 14 residues. V lost 3 bases to trimming and J lost 6 bases; unmatched junction nucleotides: 8. Germline assignment: CDR1 SGHTA and CDR2 FQGNSA. TCRdb re-called the 5' RACE reads with MiXCR, one entry per CDR3 protein. The sample includes roughly 350,000 distinct CDR3 sequences, approximately 29% seen only once; the top ten take about 14%. Sequenced sample: PBMCs or a T cell subset sorted from them (not recorded which). This chain connects TRBV7-2 to TRBJ2-7; 7 positions match TRBD2. This TCR derives from an adult woman who had mild COVID-19 (a few samples of this study predate the infection). Cell type and time point are not known. In DNA form, the CDR3 reads TGTGCCAGCAGCTTCAGCGGGATAGGGTTCGAGCAGTACTTC. Protein: CASSFSGIGFEQYF. Full variable domain (remainder filled in from reference TRBV7-2 and TRBJ2-7): GAGVSQSPSNKVTEKGKDVELRCDPISGHTALYWYRQSLGQGLEFLIYFQGNSAPDKSGLPSDRFSAERTGGSVSTLTIQRTQQEDSAVYLCASSFSGIGFEQYFGPGTRLTVT.